The entry below gives a single T cell receptor (beta chain) sequence along with its context. This sample is part of a study of blood T cell repertoires in COVID-19. Looking at the study overall: Italy, Spain and the United States were the sources of the convalescent and acute COVID-19 samples. T cells, B-cell-depleted T cells, or PBMCs supplied cDNA or gDNA.

Looked up from germline, CDR1 is MRHNA and CDR2 is SNTAGT. V was clipped by 5 bases and J by 2 bases, with 21 bases between them. This CDR3 contains 17 residues. How the authors handled the data: Amplification of reference gene primers provided the estimated nucleated cell counts. Sequenced by immunoSEQ multiplex PCR; TCRdb stores in-frame clones only, minus some. V, J and clone size reflect that table, while D and trimming were determined from the DNA. The sample shows tens of thousands of clones, 70% to 90% of them seen only once. The sequencing sample was made of peripheral blood. V usage is TRBV6-4 and J usage is TRBJ1-1; weak D call: TRBD1 (6 bases). The TCR sequence derives from a woman older than 75 in a cohort sampled during active or convalescent COVID-19. CDR3 amino acids: CASSLTSGTPKNTEAFF. The CDR3 nucleotides are TGTGCCAGCAGTCTTACCTCCGGGACACCGAAAAACACTGAAGCTTTCTTT.